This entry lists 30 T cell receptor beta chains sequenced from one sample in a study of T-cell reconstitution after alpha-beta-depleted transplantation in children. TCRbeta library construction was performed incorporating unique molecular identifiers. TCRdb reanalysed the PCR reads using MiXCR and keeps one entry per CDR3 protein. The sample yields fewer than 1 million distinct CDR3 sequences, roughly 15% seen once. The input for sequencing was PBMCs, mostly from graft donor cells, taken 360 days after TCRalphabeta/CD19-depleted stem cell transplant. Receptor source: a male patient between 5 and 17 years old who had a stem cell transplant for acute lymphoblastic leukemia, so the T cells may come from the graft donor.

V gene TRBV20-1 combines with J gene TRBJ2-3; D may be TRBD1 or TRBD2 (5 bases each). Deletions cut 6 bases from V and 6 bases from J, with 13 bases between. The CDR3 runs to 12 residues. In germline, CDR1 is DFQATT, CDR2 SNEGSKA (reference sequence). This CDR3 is CSAPHWGDTQYF. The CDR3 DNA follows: TGCAGTGCCCCACACTGGGGGGATACGCAGTATTTT.

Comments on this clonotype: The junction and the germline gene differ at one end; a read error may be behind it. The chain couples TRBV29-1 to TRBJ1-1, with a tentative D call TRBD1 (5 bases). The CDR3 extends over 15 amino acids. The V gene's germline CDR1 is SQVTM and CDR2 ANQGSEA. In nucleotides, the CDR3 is TGCATCGTTGAACTATCCGGGGCCGGGGGCACTGAAGCTTTCTTT. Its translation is CIVELSGAGGTEAFF.

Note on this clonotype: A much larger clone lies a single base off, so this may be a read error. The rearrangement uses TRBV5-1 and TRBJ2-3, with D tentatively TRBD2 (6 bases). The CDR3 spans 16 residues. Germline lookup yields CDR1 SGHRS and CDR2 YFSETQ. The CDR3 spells CAISLAGRDSTDTQYF. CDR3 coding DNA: TGCGCCATCAGCTTGGCCGGGCGGGACAGCACAGATACGCAGTATTTT.

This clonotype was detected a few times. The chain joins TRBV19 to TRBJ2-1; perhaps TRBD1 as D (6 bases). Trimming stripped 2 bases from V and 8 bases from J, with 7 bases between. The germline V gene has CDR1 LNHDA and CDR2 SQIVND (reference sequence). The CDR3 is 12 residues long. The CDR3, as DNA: TGTGCCAGTAGTATACAGGGGTATGAGCAGTTCTTC. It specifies CASSIQGYEQFF. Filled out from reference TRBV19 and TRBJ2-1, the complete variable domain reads DGGITQSPKYLFRKEGQNVTLSCEQNLNHDAMYWYRQDPGQGLRLIYYSQIVNDFQKGDIAEGYSVSREKKESFPLTVTSAQKNPTAFYLCASSIQGYEQFFGPGTRLTVL.

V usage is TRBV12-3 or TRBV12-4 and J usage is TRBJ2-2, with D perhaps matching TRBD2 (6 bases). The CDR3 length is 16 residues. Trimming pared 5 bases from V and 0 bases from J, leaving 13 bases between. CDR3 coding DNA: TGTGCCAGCAGTCCGGGAGCGGGCTCGAACACCGGGGAGCTGTTTTTT. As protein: CASSPGAGSNTGELFF.

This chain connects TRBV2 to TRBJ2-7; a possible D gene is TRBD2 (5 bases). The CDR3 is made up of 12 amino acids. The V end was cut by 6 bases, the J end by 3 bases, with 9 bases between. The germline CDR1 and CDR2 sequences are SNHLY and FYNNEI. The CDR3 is CASSRTLYEQYF. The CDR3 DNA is TGTGCCAGCAGCCGGACTCTCTACGAGCAGTACTTC.

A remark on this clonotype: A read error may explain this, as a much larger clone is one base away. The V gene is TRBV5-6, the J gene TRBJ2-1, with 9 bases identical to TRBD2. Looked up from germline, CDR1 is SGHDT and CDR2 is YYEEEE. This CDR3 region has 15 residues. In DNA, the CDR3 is TGTGCCAGCTGCTTGCGGGAGGGGGGCTACAATGAGCAGTTCTTC. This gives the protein CASCLREGGYNEQFF. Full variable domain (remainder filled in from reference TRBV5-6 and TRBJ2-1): DAGVTQSPTHLIKTRGQQVTLRCSPKSGHDTVSWYQQALGQGPQFIFQYYEEEERQRGNFPDRFSGHQFPNYSSELNVNALLLGDSALYLCASCLREGGYNEQFFGPGTRLTVL.

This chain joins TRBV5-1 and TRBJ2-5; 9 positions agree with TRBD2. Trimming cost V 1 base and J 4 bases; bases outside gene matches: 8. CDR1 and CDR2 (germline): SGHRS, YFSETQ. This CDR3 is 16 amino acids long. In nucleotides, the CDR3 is TGCGCCAGCAGCTTGATTCTAGCGGGACGAGGAGAGACCCAGTACTTC. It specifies CASSLILAGRGETQYF.

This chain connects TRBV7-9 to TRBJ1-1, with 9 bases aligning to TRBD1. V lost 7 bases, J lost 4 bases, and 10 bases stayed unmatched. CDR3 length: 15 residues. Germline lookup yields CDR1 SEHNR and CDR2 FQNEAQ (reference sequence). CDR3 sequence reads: CASTQNRGQGTEAFF. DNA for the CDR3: TGTGCCAGCACCCAAAACAGGGGGCAGGGCACTGAAGCTTTCTTT.

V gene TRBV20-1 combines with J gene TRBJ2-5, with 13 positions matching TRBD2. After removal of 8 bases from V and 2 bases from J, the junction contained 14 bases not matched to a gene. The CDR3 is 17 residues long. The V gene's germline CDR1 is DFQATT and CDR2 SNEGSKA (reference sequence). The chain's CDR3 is CSITSGRAEVIQETQYF. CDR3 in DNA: TGCAGTATTACTAGCGGGAGGGCCGAGGTGATACAAGAGACCCAGTACTTC.

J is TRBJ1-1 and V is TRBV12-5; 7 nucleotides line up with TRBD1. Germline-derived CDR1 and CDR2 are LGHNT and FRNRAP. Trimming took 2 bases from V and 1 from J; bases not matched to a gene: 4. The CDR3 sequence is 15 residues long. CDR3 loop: CASGLYRGENTEAFF. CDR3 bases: TGTGCTAGTGGTTTGTACAGGGGTGAGAACACTGAAGCTTTCTTT.

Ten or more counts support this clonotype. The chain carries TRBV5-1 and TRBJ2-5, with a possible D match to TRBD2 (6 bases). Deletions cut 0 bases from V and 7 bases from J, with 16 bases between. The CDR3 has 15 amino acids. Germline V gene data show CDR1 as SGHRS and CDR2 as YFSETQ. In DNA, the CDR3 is TGCGCCAGCAGCTTGGTACCGGGGGTCGAGGTGACCCAGTACTTC. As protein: CASSLVPGVEVTQYF.

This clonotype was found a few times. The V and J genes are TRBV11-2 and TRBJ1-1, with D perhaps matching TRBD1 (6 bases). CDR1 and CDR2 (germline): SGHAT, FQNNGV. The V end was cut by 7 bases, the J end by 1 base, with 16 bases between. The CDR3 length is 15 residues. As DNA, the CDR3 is TGTGCCAGCACCATCCTCAGGGGACAGAACACTGAAGCTTTCTTT. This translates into CASTILRGQNTEAFF.

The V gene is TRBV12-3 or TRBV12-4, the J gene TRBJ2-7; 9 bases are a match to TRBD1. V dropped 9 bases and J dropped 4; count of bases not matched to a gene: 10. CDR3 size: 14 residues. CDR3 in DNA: TGTGCCAGTACCCCCGGGACAGGGTGGTACGAGCAGTACTTC. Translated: CASTPGTGWYEQYF.

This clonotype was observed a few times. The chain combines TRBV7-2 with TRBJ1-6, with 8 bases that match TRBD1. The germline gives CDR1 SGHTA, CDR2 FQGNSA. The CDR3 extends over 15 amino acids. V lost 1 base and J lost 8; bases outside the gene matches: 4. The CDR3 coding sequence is TGTGCCAGCAGCTTAGGGCAGGGGGCATATTCACCCCTCCACTTT. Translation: CASSLGQGAYSPLHF.

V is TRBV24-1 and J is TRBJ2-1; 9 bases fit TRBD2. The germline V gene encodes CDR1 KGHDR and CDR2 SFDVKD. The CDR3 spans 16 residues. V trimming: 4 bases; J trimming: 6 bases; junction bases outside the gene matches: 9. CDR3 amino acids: CATSDPLAGLGNEQFF. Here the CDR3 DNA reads TGTGCCACCAGTGACCCCCTAGCGGGACTCGGCAATGAGCAGTTCTTC.

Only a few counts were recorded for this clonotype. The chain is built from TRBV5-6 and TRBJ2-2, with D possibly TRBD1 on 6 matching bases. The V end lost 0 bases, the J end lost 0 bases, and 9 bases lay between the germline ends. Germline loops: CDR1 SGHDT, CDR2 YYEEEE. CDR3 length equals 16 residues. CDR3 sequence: CASSLAGVANTGELFF. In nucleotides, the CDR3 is TGTGCCAGCAGCTTGGCAGGGGTCGCGAACACCGGGGAGCTGTTTTTT.

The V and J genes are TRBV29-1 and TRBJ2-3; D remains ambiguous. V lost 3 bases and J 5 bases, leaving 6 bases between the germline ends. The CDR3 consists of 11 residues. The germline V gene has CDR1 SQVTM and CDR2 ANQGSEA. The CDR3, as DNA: TGCAGCGTTGATTGGGGAGATACGCAGTATTTT. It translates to CSVDWGDTQYF.

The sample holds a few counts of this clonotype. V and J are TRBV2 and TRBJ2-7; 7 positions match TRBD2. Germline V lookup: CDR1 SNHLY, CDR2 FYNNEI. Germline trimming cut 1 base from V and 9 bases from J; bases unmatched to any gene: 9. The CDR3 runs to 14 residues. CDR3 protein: CASSEGLAISLQYF. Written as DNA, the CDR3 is TGTGCCAGCAGTGAAGGACTAGCCATATCTTTGCAGTACTTC. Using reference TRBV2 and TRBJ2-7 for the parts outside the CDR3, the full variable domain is EPEVTQTPSHQVTQMGQEVILRCVPISNHLYFYWYRQILGQKVEFLVSFYNNEISEKSEIFDDQFSVERPDGSNFTLKIRSTKLEDSAMYFCASSEGLAISLQYFGPGTRLTVT.

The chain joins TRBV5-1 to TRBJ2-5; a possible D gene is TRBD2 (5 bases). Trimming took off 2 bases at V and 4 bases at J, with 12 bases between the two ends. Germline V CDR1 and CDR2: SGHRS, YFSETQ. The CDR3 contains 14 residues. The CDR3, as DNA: TGCGCCAGCAGCTTCTTCCGGGATCGAGAGACCCAGTACTTC. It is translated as CASSFFRDRETQYF.

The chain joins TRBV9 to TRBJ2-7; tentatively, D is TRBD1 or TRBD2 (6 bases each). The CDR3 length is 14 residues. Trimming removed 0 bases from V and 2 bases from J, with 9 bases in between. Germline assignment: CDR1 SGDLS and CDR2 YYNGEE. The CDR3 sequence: CASSVAGAAYEQYF. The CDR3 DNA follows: TGTGCCAGCAGCGTAGCGGGGGCGGCCTACGAGCAGTACTTC.

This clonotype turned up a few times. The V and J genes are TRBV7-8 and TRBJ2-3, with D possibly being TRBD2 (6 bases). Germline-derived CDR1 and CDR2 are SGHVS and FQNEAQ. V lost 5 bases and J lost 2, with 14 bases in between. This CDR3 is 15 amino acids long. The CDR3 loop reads CASSLPSDYTDTQYF. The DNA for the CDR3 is TGTGCCAGCAGCCTACCTAGCGACTACACAGATACGCAGTATTTT.

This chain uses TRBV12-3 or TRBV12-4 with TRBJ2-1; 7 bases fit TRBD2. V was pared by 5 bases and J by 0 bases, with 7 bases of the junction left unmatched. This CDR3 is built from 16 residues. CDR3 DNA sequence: TGTGCCAGCAGTGGGATAGCGGGCTTCTCCTACAATGAGCAGTTCTTC. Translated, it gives CASSGIAGFSYNEQFF.

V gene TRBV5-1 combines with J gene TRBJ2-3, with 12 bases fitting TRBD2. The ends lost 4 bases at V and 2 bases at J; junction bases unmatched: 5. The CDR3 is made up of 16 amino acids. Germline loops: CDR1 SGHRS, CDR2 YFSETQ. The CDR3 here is CASSALAGGPTDTQYF. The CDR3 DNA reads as TGCGCCAGCAGCGCCCTAGCGGGAGGGCCCACAGATACGCAGTATTTT.

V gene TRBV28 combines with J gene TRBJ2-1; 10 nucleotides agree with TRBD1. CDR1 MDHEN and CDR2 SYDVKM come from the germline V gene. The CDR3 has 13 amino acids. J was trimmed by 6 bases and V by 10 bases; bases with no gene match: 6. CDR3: CAIRDRGSNEQFF. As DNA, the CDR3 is TGTGCCATCCGGGACAGGGGCTCCAATGAGCAGTTCTTC.

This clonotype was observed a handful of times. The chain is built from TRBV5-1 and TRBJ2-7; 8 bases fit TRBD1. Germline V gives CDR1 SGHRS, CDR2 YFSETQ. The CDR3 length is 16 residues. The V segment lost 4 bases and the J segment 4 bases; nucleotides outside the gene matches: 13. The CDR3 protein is CASSILDREIEYEQYF. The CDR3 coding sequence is TGCGCCAGCAGCATCCTGGACAGGGAAATCGAGTACGAGCAGTACTTC.

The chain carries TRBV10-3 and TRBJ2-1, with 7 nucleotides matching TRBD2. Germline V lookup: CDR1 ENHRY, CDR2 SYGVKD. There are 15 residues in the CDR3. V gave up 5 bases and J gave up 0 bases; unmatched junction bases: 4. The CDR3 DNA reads TGTGCCATCAGTAACGAGCGGGACTCCTACAATGAGCAGTTCTTC. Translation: CAISNERDSYNEQFF.

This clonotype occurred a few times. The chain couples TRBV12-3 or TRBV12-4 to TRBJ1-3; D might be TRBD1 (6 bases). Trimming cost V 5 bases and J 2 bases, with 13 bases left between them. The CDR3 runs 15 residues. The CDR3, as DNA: TGTGCCAGCAGTCTAAGGGGGTTCCCTGGAAACACCATATATTTT. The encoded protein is CASSLRGFPGNTIYF.

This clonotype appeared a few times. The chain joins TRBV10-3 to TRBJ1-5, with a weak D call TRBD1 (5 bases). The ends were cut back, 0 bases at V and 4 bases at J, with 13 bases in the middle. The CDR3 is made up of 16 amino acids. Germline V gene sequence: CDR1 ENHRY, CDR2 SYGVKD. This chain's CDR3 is CAISESNLRVNQPQHF. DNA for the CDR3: TGTGCCATCAGTGAGTCGAATCTCAGGGTGAATCAGCCCCAGCATTTT.

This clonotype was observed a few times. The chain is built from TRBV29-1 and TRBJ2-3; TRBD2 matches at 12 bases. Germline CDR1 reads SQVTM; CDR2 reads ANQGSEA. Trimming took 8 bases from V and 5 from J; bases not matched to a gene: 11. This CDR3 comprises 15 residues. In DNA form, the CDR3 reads TGCAGCCATCGGGCCCTAGCGGGAGGGAAAGATACGCAGTATTTT. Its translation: CSHRALAGGKDTQYF.